This TCR beta chain originates from a study of T-cell memory formation after mild COVID-19. For the study at large: Each donor largely had its own TCR clusters. Findings and caveats of the study: Those CD4+ clones that contracted were mainly in CM and EM (CD8+ ones in EMRA). Memory sampled before infection contained some responding clones, suggesting cross-reactive memory joined.

This clonotype was detected only a few times. The target antigen is unknown. Trimming took off 5 bases at V and 7 bases at J, with 9 bases between the two ends. CDR1 is LGHNT and CDR2 is FRNRAP in the germline V gene. The CDR3 has 12 amino acids. Via MiXCR, TCRdb re-called the 5' RACE reads, giving one row per CDR3 protein. The sample lists over 50,000 distinct CDR3 sequences, 9.3% occurring once. Sample: PBMCs or a T cell subset sorted from them (not recorded which). This TCR came from an adult woman who had mild COVID-19 (a few samples of this study predate the infection). Cell type and time point are not known. The chain combines TRBV12-5 with TRBJ1-5; TRBD1 is a possible D gene (6 bases). The CDR3, as DNA: TGTGCTAGTGGTAGGGGGGTACAGCCCCAGCATTTT. The encoded protein is CASGRGVQPQHF.